This T cell receptor beta chain derives from a study of blood T cells in healthy people across ages. A second PCR, run for roughly 7 to 11 cycles, used a sample-barcoded 5' primer plus a J-beta primer mix. Using its own MiXCR run on the 5' RACE reads, TCRdb lists one record per CDR3 protein. The sample has approximately 1.5 million distinct CDR3 sequences, about 42% seen once. Germline lookup yields CDR1 SGHTA and CDR2 FQGNSA. V shed 2 bases and J shed 0 bases, with 11 bases lying between them. This CDR3 comprises 16 residues. In terms of origin and age, donors were healthy Caucasian individuals from Russia aged roughly 6 to 95. About 10 milliliters was the volume of peripheral blood drawn from each donor.

V usage is TRBV7-2 and J usage is TRBJ2-1, with D possibly TRBD2 on 5 matching bases. Sequenced sample: blood. The sequence was collected from a woman between 18 and 29 years old in good health. In DNA form, the CDR3 reads TGTACCAGCAGCTTAAGCGGCCCAAGCTCCTACAATGAGCAGTTCTTC. It encodes CTSSLSGPSSYNEQFF. The entire variable domain, with the rest obtained from reference TRBV7-2 and TRBJ2-1, is as follows: GAGVSQSPSNKVTEKGKDVELRCDPISGHTALYWYRQSLGQGLEFLIYFQGNSAPDKSGLPSDRFSAERTGGSVSTLTIQRTQQEDSAVYLCTSSLSGPSSYNEQFFGPGTRLTVL.